This entry lists 30 T cell receptor beta chains sequenced from one sample in a study of graft-versus-host responses after intestinal transplantation. Clones were read by immunoSEQ multiplex PCR, and TCRdb kept only the in-frame ones, dropping some. The table lists tens of thousands of clones, 80% to 90% of them singletons, with 5% to 6.5% in the top ten. The starting material was PBMCs, obtained 65 to 70 days after intestinal transplantation. These TCRs come from a human patient who received an intestinal transplant, so some T cells may come from the graft donor.

V gene TRBV29-1 combines with J gene TRBJ2-2; 9 bases are shared with TRBD1. Germline trimming cut 4 bases from V and 8 bases from J; bases unmatched to any gene: 8. The CDR3 loop spans 14 amino acids. Germline CDR1 is SQVTM and CDR2 is ANQGSEA. CDR3 loop: CSVVGQGSSGELFF. CDR3 in DNA: TGCAGCGTTGTAGGACAGGGGAGTAGTGGGGAGCTGTTTTTT.

This clone was found a few times. The chain joins TRBV7-2 to TRBJ1-3; D gene unclear. Trimming left V 4 bases short and J 2 bases short, with 9 bases between. The CDR3 extends over 14 amino acids. In germline, CDR1 is SGHTA, CDR2 FQGNSA. CDR3: CASSSWYPGNTIYF. As DNA, the CDR3 is TGTGCCAGCAGCTCCTGGTACCCTGGAAACACCATATATTTT. The variable domain in full, with the rest retrieved from reference TRBV7-2 and TRBJ1-3, is GAGVSQSPSNKVTEKGKDVELRCDPISGHTALYWYRQSLGQGLEFLIYFQGNSAPDKSGLPSDRFSAERTGGSVSTLTIQRTQQEDSAVYLCASSSWYPGNTIYFGEGSWLTVV.

This clone occurred a few times. The J gene is TRBJ2-1, the V gene TRBV27; D remains unclear. Trimming removed 3 bases at V and 9 bases at J, with 12 bases between. The CDR3 totals 13 residues. The V gene's germline CDR1 is MNHEY and CDR2 SMNVEV (reference sequence). The CDR3 loop reads CASSFSPWGEQFF. CDR3 sequence (DNA): TGTGCCAGCAGTTTCTCCCCGTGGGGTGAGCAGTTCTTC.

The rearrangement links TRBV30 to TRBJ1-4; 8 bases align to TRBD1. The CDR3 contains 14 residues. CDR1 and CDR2 (germline): GTSNPN, SVGIG (reference sequence). V lost 3 bases, J lost 8 bases, and 8 bases stayed unmatched. DNA of the CDR3: TGTGCCTGGAGCGAGGACAGGGAACAGGAAAAACTGTTTTTT. This encodes CAWSEDREQEKLFF.

This chain uses TRBV19 with TRBJ1-4; no clear D. V lost 7 bases to trimming and J lost 8 bases, with 14 bases between them. Germline CDR1 reads LNHDA; CDR2 reads SQIVND (reference sequence). The CDR3 is 13 amino acids. The DNA for the CDR3 is TGTGCCAGTACCGAAGTGGGAGGAGAAAAACTGTTTTTT. The encoded protein is CASTEVGGEKLFF.

This clone came up once. In DNA, the CDR3 is TGCGCCAGCAGCCAAGTACTACTGGCAGGGAACACTGAAGCTTTCTTT. This gives the protein CASSQVLLAGNTEAFF. The chain carries TRBV4-1 and TRBJ1-1; D uncertain. The CDR3 covers 16 residues. Germline V gives CDR1 MGHRA, CDR2 YSYEKL. The V end lost 1 base, the J end lost 1 base, and 13 bases lay between the germline ends.

The chain is built from TRBV5-1 and TRBJ2-3, with 12 bases lining up with TRBD2. From germline, CDR1 is SGHRS and CDR2 YFSETQ. CDR3 length: 19 amino acids. V shed 4 bases and J 0 bases; nucleotides not matched to a gene: 12. CDR3 bases: TGCGCCAGCAGCGGATGGACTAGCGGGGAAGAGGCTAGCACAGATACGCAGTATTTT. Its protein product is CASSGWTSGEEASTDTQYF.

This clone was seen once. The chain combines TRBV7-2 with TRBJ1-1; D gene unclear. CDR3 length: 16 amino acids. The V end lost 2 bases, the J end lost 3 bases, and 16 bases lay between the germline ends. Germline CDR1 reads SGHTA; CDR2 reads FQGNSA. Here the CDR3 reads CASSLWARTWDTEAFF. DNA of the CDR3: TGTGCCAGCAGCTTATGGGCTAGGACCTGGGACACTGAAGCTTTCTTT.

The chain links TRBV4-2 to TRBJ1-6; D is perhaps TRBD1 (5 bases). Trimming stripped 1 base from V and 7 bases from J, with 11 bases between. CDR3 size: 15 residues. The germline gives CDR1 LGHNA, CDR2 YNFKEQ. In nucleotides, the CDR3 is TGTGCCAGCAGCCAAGGGGGCAGTCTAAATTCACCCCTCCACTTT. Its protein is CASSQGGSLNSPLHF.

The chain uses TRBV12-5 and TRBJ1-5; TRBD1 matches at 10 bases. There are 13 residues in the CDR3. The germline V gene encodes CDR1 LGHNT and CDR2 FRNRAP. Germline trimming cut 7 bases from V and 6 bases from J; bases unmatched to any gene: 3. The DNA for the CDR3 is TGTGCTAGTGCCTGGGACAGGGGTCAGCCCCAGCATTTT. This sequence encodes CASAWDRGQPQHF. Complete variable domain (other parts from reference TRBV12-5 and TRBJ1-5): DARVTQTPRHKVTEMGQEVTMRCQPILGHNTVFWYRQTMMQGLELLAYFRNRAPLDDSGMPKDRFSAEMPDATLATLKIQPSEPRDSAVYFCASAWDRGQPQHFGDGTRLSIL.

This chain links TRBV11-3 with TRBJ2-2, with D uncertain. CDR1 is SGHNT, CDR2 YENEEA, per germline. The CDR3 runs 14 residues. Trimming removed 3 bases from V and 4 bases from J, with 9 bases in between. The CDR3 region is CASSFGPFTGELFF. The CDR3 DNA reads TGTGCCAGCAGCTTCGGGCCTTTCACCGGGGAGCTGTTTTTT.

J is TRBJ2-3 and V is TRBV30, with a tentative D call TRBD2 (7 bases). V was clipped by 6 bases and J by 5 bases, with 18 bases between them. This CDR3 region has 14 residues. The V gene's germline CDR1 is GTSNPN and CDR2 SVGIG (reference sequence). The CDR3 sequence is CACRRGAPIDTQYF. The CDR3 bases are TGTGCCTGCCGACGGGGGGCCCCCATAGATACGCAGTATTTT. Filled out from reference TRBV30 and TRBJ2-3, the complete variable domain reads SQTIHQWPATLVQPVGSPLSLECTVEGTSNPNLYWYRQAAGRGLQLLFYSVGIGQISSEVPQNLSASRPQDRQFILSSKKLLLSDSGFYLCACRRGAPIDTQYFGPGTRLTVL.

The V gene is TRBV9, the J gene TRBJ2-2, with 10 positions matching TRBD2. Germline assignment: CDR1 SGDLS and CDR2 YYNGEE. This CDR3 has 15 amino acids. V lost 5 bases, J lost 4 bases, and 5 bases stayed unmatched. This CDR3 is CASRSSGGSTGELFF. CDR3 nucleotides: TGTGCCAGCAGGAGTAGCGGGGGGTCCACCGGGGAGCTGTTTTTT.

The chain combines TRBV23-1 with TRBJ1-6; tentatively, D is TRBD1 (5 bases). TRBV23-1 is filed as an ORF, its function uncertain. Trimming left V 10 bases short and J 8 bases short, with 27 bases between. CDR3 length equals 17 residues. DNA for the CDR3: TGCGCCACCCAGAGTGATCTGGGACCTCGGGGAGATTCACCCCTCCACTTT. Translation gives CATQSDLGPRGDSPLHF.

The gene calls are TRBV7-9 and TRBJ2-7, with D uncertain. The V and J ends lost 1 base and 9 bases respectively, with 10 bases between them. This CDR3 is 12 amino acids long. Per germline, CDR1 SEHNR and CDR2 FQNEAQ (reference sequence). CDR3 DNA: TGTGCCAGCAGCTTAGAGGGCCCCCTGCAGTACTTC. It specifies CASSLEGPLQYF.

This chain links TRBV4-1 with TRBJ1-1, with TRBD1 as a possible D gene (5 bases). The germline V and J ends were trimmed by 3 bases and 5 bases, with 13 bases remaining between them. This CDR3 region has 14 residues. In germline, CDR1 is MGHRA, CDR2 YSYEKL. CDR3 loop: CASSQRGWRTEAFF. The DNA for the CDR3 is TGCGCCAGCAGCCAGAGGGGATGGCGAACTGAAGCTTTCTTT.

The chain joins TRBV19 to TRBJ2-1; a weak D match, TRBD2 (7 bases). V was cut by 3 bases and J by 3 bases, with 18 bases left in between. The CDR3 is 17 amino acids. Per germline, CDR1 LNHDA and CDR2 SQIVND (reference sequence). DNA for the CDR3: TGTGCCAGTAGTATTGGCCCGTGGGGGGGGCGCTACAATGAGCAGTTCTTC. Encoded protein: CASSIGPWGGRYNEQFF. Full variable domain (missing parts from reference TRBV19 and TRBJ2-1): DGGITQSPKYLFRKEGQNVTLSCEQNLNHDAMYWYRQDPGQGLRLIYYSQIVNDFQKGDIAEGYSVSREKKESFPLTVTSAQKNPTAFYLCASSIGPWGGRYNEQFFGPGTRLTVL.

This chain uses TRBV7-9 with TRBJ1-3; TRBD1 aligns across 8 bases. This CDR3 is built from 18 residues. Unmatched junction bases numbered 9, after V lost 2 bases and J lost 0 bases. In germline, CDR1 is SEHNR, CDR2 FQNEAQ (reference sequence). The CDR3 region is CASSLNGGTGTSGNTIYF. The CDR3 DNA follows: TGTGCCAGCAGCTTAAACGGTGGGACAGGTACCTCTGGAAACACCATATATTTT. The full variable domain, rest sourced from reference TRBV7-9 and TRBJ1-3, is DTGVSQNPRHKITKRGQNVTFRCDPISEHNRLYWYRQTLGQGPEFLTYFQNEAQLEKSRLLSDRFSAERPKGSFSTLEIQRTEQGDSAMYLCASSLNGGTGTSGNTIYFGEGSWLTVV.

The rearrangement joins TRBV4-3 to TRBJ1-2; TRBD1 might be the D (6 bases). This CDR3 has 16 residues. V was pared by 0 bases and J by 8 bases, with 19 bases between. CDR1 LGHNA and CDR2 YSLEER come from the germline V gene. The CDR3 region is CASSQDSVRGGDGYTF. CDR3 sequence (DNA): TGCGCCAGCAGCCAAGATAGTGTCAGGGGCGGTGACGGCTACACCTTC.

The rearrangement links TRBV19 to TRBJ2-1, with D perhaps given as TRBD1 or TRBD2 (6 bases each). V lost 6 bases and J lost 4, with 22 bases in between. The CDR3 consists of 17 residues. Germline lookup yields CDR1 LNHDA and CDR2 SQIVND (reference sequence). The CDR3 protein is CASRGLHSGVFYNEQFF. Written as DNA, the CDR3 is TGTGCCAGTAGGGGACTCCACTCAGGGGTTTTTTACAATGAGCAGTTCTTC.

This clone was recorded only once. CDR3 residues: CASSQETGGNQPQHF. CDR3 sequence (DNA): TGCGCCAGCAGCCAAGAAACAGGGGGCAATCAGCCCCAGCATTTT. The chain recombines TRBV4-3 with TRBJ1-5, with 7 bases identical to TRBD1. Germline lookup yields CDR1 LGHNA and CDR2 YSLEER. V lost 0 bases to trimming and J lost 2 bases; unmatched junction nucleotides: 1. This CDR3 comprises 15 residues.

V and J are TRBV6-5 and TRBJ2-5; possibly TRBD2 for D (7 bases). The CDR3 is 14 residues long. Germline V gene sequence: CDR1 MNHEY, CDR2 SVGAGI. V was shortened by 2 bases and J by 3 bases, with 10 bases between the two germline ends. In DNA form, the CDR3 reads TGTGCCAGCAGTTACACGGGGGGCAAAGAGACCCAGTACTTC. Translation: CASSYTGGKETQYF.

The genes are TRBV6-5 and TRBJ1-1; 7 bases are a match to TRBD1. V was pared by 6 bases and J by 2 bases, with 9 bases of the junction left unmatched. The length of the CDR3 is 15 residues. Germline values: CDR1 MNHEY, CDR2 SVGAGI. The CDR3 DNA sequence: TGTGCCAGCAGCCCCTGGGTAGGGGGCAACACTGAAGCTTTCTTT. Its protein is CASSPWVGGNTEAFF.

This clone has only one observation. The V and J genes are TRBV25-1 and TRBJ1-5; a possible D gene is TRBD1 (5 bases). The CDR3 is 16 residues long. Germline CDR1 and CDR2: MGHDK and SYGVNS. V gave up 3 bases and J gave up 1 base, with 13 bases separating them. The CDR3: CASSDPGRASNQPQHF. The CDR3, as DNA: TGTGCCAGCAGTGACCCGGGCAGGGCCAGCAATCAGCCCCAGCATTTT.

This chain uses TRBV6-1 with TRBJ2-7, with 7 bases matching TRBD2. The CDR3 is 13 amino acids. Germline V gene data show CDR1 as MNHNS and CDR2 as SASEGT. Germline trimming cut 2 bases from V and 6 bases from J; bases unmatched to any gene: 4. For the CDR3, the DNA is TGTGCCAGCAGTGAAATCCCGGGGGGCGAGCAGTACTTC. Protein: CASSEIPGGEQYF.

This sequence joins TRBV30 and TRBJ1-1; tentative D call: TRBD1 (5 bases). This CDR3 spans 14 amino acids. CDR1 and CDR2 from the germline V gene are GTSNPN and SVGIG (reference sequence). The germline V and J ends were trimmed by 4 bases and 5 bases, with 17 bases remaining between them. CDR3 DNA sequence: TGTGCCTGGACCGTAAGGGGCGCGTGGACTGAAGCTTTCTTT. It codes for CAWTVRGAWTEAFF.

The rearrangement joins TRBV18 to TRBJ1-1; perhaps TRBD1 as D (6 bases). Germline CDR1 KGHSH, CDR2 LQKENI. V was trimmed by 5 bases and J by 2 bases, leaving 9 bases between them. The length of the CDR3 is 13 residues. Written as DNA, the CDR3 is TGTGCCAGCTCATCGGACAGCAACACTGAAGCTTTCTTT. Protein sequence: CASSSDSNTEAFF. Full variable domain (missing parts from reference TRBV18 and TRBJ1-1): NAGVMQNPRHLVRRRGQEARLRCSPMKGHSHVYWYRQLPEEGLKFMVYLQKENIIDESGMPKERFSAEFPKEGPSILRIQQVVRGDSAAYFCASSSDSNTEAFFGQGTRLTVV.

This clone was recorded only once. The genes are TRBV30 and TRBJ1-3, with TRBD1 identical over 7 bases. The CDR3 contains 16 residues. V lost 2 bases, J lost 2 bases, and 9 bases stayed unmatched. Germline CDR1 is GTSNPN and CDR2 is SVGIG (reference sequence). DNA of the CDR3: TGTGCCTGGAGTTCCCCTAGACAGGGAACTGGAAACACCATATATTTT. It is translated as CAWSSPRQGTGNTIYF.

This rearrangement joins TRBV6-6 to TRBJ2-6, with D unclear. Trimming stripped 2 bases from V and 1 base from J, with 6 bases between. This CDR3 is built from 15 residues. Germline V gene data show CDR1 as MNHNY and CDR2 as SVGAGI (reference sequence). In DNA form, the CDR3 reads TGTGCCAGCAGTTACCTTATTTCTGGGGCCAACGTCCTGACTTTC. This codes for CASSYLISGANVLTF.

CDR3 sequence: CASSQGARTGTYNEQFF. The CDR3 nucleotides read TGCGCCAGCAGCCAAGGGGCTCGGACAGGAACCTACAATGAGCAGTTCTTC. The J gene is TRBJ2-1, the V gene TRBV4-3; 7 bases map to TRBD1. Germline loops: CDR1 LGHNA, CDR2 YSLEER. The CDR3 is 17 residues long. J lost 2 bases, V lost 1 base, and 8 bases had no gene match.